Below, 21 T cell receptor beta chains from the same sample are listed, as sequenced in a study of OX40 agonist ivuxolimab in advanced cancers. Clones were sequenced by immunoSEQ multiplex PCR, and TCRdb holds only the in-frame ones, with some missing. The profile shows roughly 48,000 clones, 80% to 90% of them singletons. The material sequenced was CD4+ or CD8+ T cells sorted from blood, taken in a trial of the OX40 agonist ivuxolimab. Source of these receptors: an adult with an advanced solid tumor such as melanoma, head and neck, liver or kidney cancer.

The V and J genes are TRBV21-1 and TRBJ2-5. TRBV21-1 is classified as a pseudogene. The length of the CDR3 is 13 residues. This chain's CDR3 is CAIDPPVRETQYF. CDR3 DNA: TGTGCCATCGACCCACCCGTCCGGGAGACCCAGTACTTC.

The chain couples TRBV10-3 to TRBJ2-3; D is uncertain. Germline V gene sequence: CDR1 ENHRY, CDR2 SYGVKD. V was shortened by 6 bases and J by 10 bases, with 23 bases between the two germline ends. The CDR3 loop spans 15 amino acids. In DNA, the CDR3 is TGTGCCATCAGCTCGGTCGCGACCAGTCAGTATGCGCAGTATTTT. Protein product: CAISSVATSQYAQYF.

The J gene is TRBJ2-3, the V gene TRBV12-5, with 9 bases that match TRBD1. Germline V gene lookup returns CDR1 LGHNT and CDR2 FRNRAP. CDR3 length: 16 residues. V dropped 0 bases and J dropped 4; count of bases not matched to a gene: 5. The CDR3 here is CASGLVQGAISDTQYF. CDR3 sequence (DNA): TGTGCTAGTGGTTTGGTACAGGGGGCGATTTCAGATACGCAGTATTTT. The full variable domain, in which reference TRBV12-5 and TRBJ2-3 provide the parts outside the CDR3, is DARVTQTPRHKVTEMGQEVTMRCQPILGHNTVFWYRQTMMQGLELLAYFRNRAPLDDSGMPKDRFSAEMPDATLATLKIQPSEPRDSAVYFCASGLVQGAISDTQYFGPGTRLTVL.

J is TRBJ2-7 and V is TRBV30, with D maybe TRBD2 (5 bases). Germline V gives CDR1 GTSNPN, CDR2 SVGIG (reference sequence). Trimming took 1 base from V and 2 from J, leaving 9 bases between them. The CDR3 runs to 13 residues. The chain's CDR3 is CAWSASGAYEQYF. CDR3 DNA: TGTGCCTGGAGTGCCTCCGGGGCCTACGAGCAGTACTTC.

The V call is TRBV28, the J call TRBJ2-5; TRBD2 matches 15 bases. The better agreement between TRBJ2-7 and the DNA end casts doubt on the J call. The CDR3 consists of 17 residues. Germline V gives CDR1 MDHEN, CDR2 SYDVKM. The CDR3 DNA follows: TGTGCCAGCAGTCCACCGGGACTAGCGGGAGGAAGCTACGAGCAGTACTTC. Its translation: CASSPPGLAGGSYEQYF.

The chain employs TRBV28 and TRBJ2-3; D possibly matches TRBD1 or TRBD2 (5 bases each). The CDR3 is 17 residues long. Germline CDR1 is MDHEN and CDR2 is SYDVKM. Trimming took 2 bases from V and 2 from J, leaving 17 bases between them. The CDR3 protein is CASSLISGRDVTDTQYF. The CDR3 DNA reads TGTGCCAGCAGTTTAATATCGGGCAGGGACGTCACAGATACGCAGTATTTT.

V and J are TRBV6-4 and TRBJ1-3; no reliable D call. The ends were cut back, 7 bases at V and 0 bases at J, with 7 bases in the middle. Germline loops: CDR1 MRHNA, CDR2 SNTAGT. The CDR3 contains 13 residues. The chain's CDR3 is CASNKSSGNTIYF. In nucleotides, the CDR3 is TGTGCCAGCAACAAGAGCTCTGGAAACACCATATATTTT.

The chain is built from TRBV28 and TRBJ1-2; D not certain. Trimming removed 3 bases from V and 7 bases from J, with 15 bases in between. Germline V lookup: CDR1 MDHEN, CDR2 SYDVKM. CDR3 length: 14 amino acids. The CDR3 loop reads CASSFPLYGSGYTF. CDR3 sequence (DNA): TGTGCCAGCAGTTTTCCCCTCTATGGAAGTGGCTACACCTTC.

The J gene is TRBJ2-4, the V gene TRBV19; TRBD2 matches 11 bases. V was clipped by 5 bases and J by 1 base; unmatched bases: 13. Germline V gene data show CDR1 as LNHDA and CDR2 as SQIVND (reference sequence). This CDR3 region has 19 residues. The CDR3, as DNA: TGTGCCAGTAGTGGGGCGGGACTAGCGGTCGAGAAGGCCAAAAACATTCAGTACTTC. Its translation: CASSGAGLAVEKAKNIQYF.

The V gene is TRBV10-2, the J gene TRBJ1-4; 8 bases fit TRBD1. Germline V lookup: CDR1 WSHSY, CDR2 SAAADI. The CDR3 is 16 residues long. The J segment lost 0 bases and the V segment lost 6 bases, leaving 6 bases of the junction unmatched. The CDR3 coding sequence is TGCGCCAGCAGGCCCGGACAGGGAACAACTAATGAAAAACTGTTTTTT. This codes for CASRPGQGTTNEKLFF.

The chain is built from TRBV14 and TRBJ2-7, with a weak D call TRBD2 (6 bases). CDR1 is SGHDN, CDR2 FVKESK, per germline. Trimming removed 1 base from V and 4 bases from J, with 14 bases in between. CDR3 length equals 15 residues. The CDR3 loop reads CASSQVALANYEQYF. The CDR3 DNA is TGTGCCAGCAGCCAAGTTGCACTAGCCAATTACGAGCAGTACTTC.

The chain has TRBV10-2 and TRBJ1-4; the D is unclear. This CDR3 comprises 11 residues. Germline V gene data show CDR1 as WSHSY and CDR2 as SAAADI. V was trimmed by 10 bases and J by 12 bases, leaving 15 bases between them. CDR3 nucleotide sequence: TGCGCCACCAGACTGGGAATAGAACTGTTTTTT. Translating it yields CATRLGIELFF.

This clone was seen a few times. The genes are TRBV5-1 and TRBJ2-7, with D unclear. The germline CDR1 and CDR2 sequences are SGHRS and YFSETQ. The CDR3 runs 11 residues. The germline V and J ends were trimmed by 0 bases and 3 bases, with 1 base remaining between them. The CDR3 is CASSLGYEQYF. In DNA, the CDR3 is TGCGCCAGCAGCTTGGGCTACGAGCAGTACTTC.

The J gene is TRBJ1-3, the V gene TRBV2, with D uncertain. Germline CDR1 and CDR2: SNHLY and FYNNEI. The CDR3 is made up of 13 amino acids. Between the trimmed V and J ends, which lost 6 bases and 9 bases, there was a span of 15 bases. The CDR3 protein is CASRLLREGTIYF. The CDR3 DNA reads TGTGCCAGCAGGCTACTAAGAGAAGGCACCATATATTTT.

This clone came up a few times. This CDR3 is CASSGINQAFF. The CDR3 bases are TGTGCCAGCAGTGGGATAAACCAAGCTTTCTTT. V and J are TRBV2 and TRBJ1-1; D gene uncertain. The V and J ends lost 4 bases and 9 bases respectively, with 9 bases between them. The germline gives CDR1 SNHLY, CDR2 FYNNEI. This CDR3 region has 11 residues.

The V and J genes are TRBV27 and TRBJ2-7, with D possibly being TRBD1 (6 bases). There are 15 residues in the CDR3. Germline CDR1 and CDR2: MNHEY and SMNVEV (reference sequence). The V end lost 6 bases, the J end lost 3 bases, and 18 bases lay between the germline ends. CDR3 protein: CASRSGVRVDYEQYF. The CDR3 DNA sequence: TGTGCCAGCAGGTCAGGGGTGAGGGTGGACTACGAGCAGTACTTC.

The chain is built from TRBV5-5 and TRBJ1-1; TRBD1 agrees at 8 bases. This CDR3 region has 13 residues. CDR1 and CDR2 from the germline V gene are SGHKS and YYEKEE (reference sequence). The ends lost 2 bases at V and 6 bases at J; junction bases unmatched: 3. The CDR3 is CASSFRGLAEAFF. Written as DNA, the CDR3 is TGTGCCAGCAGCTTCAGGGGGCTGGCTGAAGCTTTCTTT. Based on the CDR3 plus reference TRBV5-5 and TRBJ1-1, the full variable domain is DAGVTQSPTHLIKTRGQQVTLRCSPISGHKSVSWYQQVLGQGPQFIFQYYEKEERGRGNFPDRFSARQFPNYSSELNVNALLLGDSALYLCASSFRGLAEAFFGQGTRLTVV.

In DNA form, the CDR3 reads TGTGCCAGCAGCTTGGGGGGCACGGGTAACTATGGCTACACCTTC. Encoded protein: CASSLGGTGNYGYTF. The chain uses TRBV5-5 and TRBJ1-2; D possibly corresponds to TRBD1 (5 bases). The V gene lost 0 bases and the J gene lost 1 base, with 10 bases spanning the gap. CDR1 and CDR2 from the germline V gene are SGHKS and YYEKEE (reference sequence). The CDR3 sequence is 15 residues long.

The chain combines TRBV10-3 with TRBJ2-7; the D call may be TRBD1 or TRBD2 (5 bases each). CDR1 is ENHRY, CDR2 SYGVKD, per germline. The CDR3 is 12 residues long. Between the trimmed V and J ends, which lost 9 bases and 1 base, there was a span of 10 bases. In nucleotides, the CDR3 is TGTGCCATGGGACGGTCTTCCTACGAGCAGTACTTC. It specifies CAMGRSSYEQYF.

The genes are TRBV4-2 and TRBJ1-5; TRBD1 matches at 7 bases. The CDR3 extends over 14 amino acids. V gave up 3 bases and J gave up 4 bases; unmatched junction bases: 3. Looked up from germline, CDR1 is LGHNA and CDR2 is YNFKEQ. Here the CDR3 DNA reads TGTGCCAGCAGCCATCAGGGGGGGAATCAGCCCCAGCATTTT. Its translation: CASSHQGGNQPQHF.

This sequence joins TRBV28 and TRBJ2-3, with D perhaps matching TRBD2 (6 bases). V was trimmed by 11 bases and J by 2 bases, leaving 14 bases between them. The CDR3 length is 13 residues. Germline CDR1 and CDR2: MDHEN and SYDVKM. The CDR3 coding sequence is TGTGCCGCTGACGGGAGCCCCACAGATACGCAGTATTTT. Protein product: CAADGSPTDTQYF.